This T cell receptor (beta chain) derives from a study of shared clonotypes between healthy human individuals. CDR3 size: 16 residues. In germline, CDR1 is SGHVS, CDR2 FNYEAQ. Trimming at V came to 1 base and at J to 4 bases, leaving 6 bases not matched to a gene. Sequencing used immunoSEQ multiplex PCR; TCRdb keeps in-frame clones, though not all of them. The profile covers 2,500,000 or so clones, with just under 95% appearing a single time and about 0.41% taken by the ten largest. V gene TRBV7-6 combines with J gene TRBJ2-1; 8 positions agree with TRBD2. The receptor comes from a man between 18 and 29 years old in good health. Some clones in this sample may be carry-over from other donors' samples. Sequencing was performed on naive CD4+ T cells from PBMCs. The sample's subset: CD45RA+ positively selected. This CDR3 reads CASSLGASGLYNEQFF. The CDR3 nucleotides are TGTGCCAGCAGCTTAGGGGCTAGCGGGTTATACAATGAGCAGTTCTTC.